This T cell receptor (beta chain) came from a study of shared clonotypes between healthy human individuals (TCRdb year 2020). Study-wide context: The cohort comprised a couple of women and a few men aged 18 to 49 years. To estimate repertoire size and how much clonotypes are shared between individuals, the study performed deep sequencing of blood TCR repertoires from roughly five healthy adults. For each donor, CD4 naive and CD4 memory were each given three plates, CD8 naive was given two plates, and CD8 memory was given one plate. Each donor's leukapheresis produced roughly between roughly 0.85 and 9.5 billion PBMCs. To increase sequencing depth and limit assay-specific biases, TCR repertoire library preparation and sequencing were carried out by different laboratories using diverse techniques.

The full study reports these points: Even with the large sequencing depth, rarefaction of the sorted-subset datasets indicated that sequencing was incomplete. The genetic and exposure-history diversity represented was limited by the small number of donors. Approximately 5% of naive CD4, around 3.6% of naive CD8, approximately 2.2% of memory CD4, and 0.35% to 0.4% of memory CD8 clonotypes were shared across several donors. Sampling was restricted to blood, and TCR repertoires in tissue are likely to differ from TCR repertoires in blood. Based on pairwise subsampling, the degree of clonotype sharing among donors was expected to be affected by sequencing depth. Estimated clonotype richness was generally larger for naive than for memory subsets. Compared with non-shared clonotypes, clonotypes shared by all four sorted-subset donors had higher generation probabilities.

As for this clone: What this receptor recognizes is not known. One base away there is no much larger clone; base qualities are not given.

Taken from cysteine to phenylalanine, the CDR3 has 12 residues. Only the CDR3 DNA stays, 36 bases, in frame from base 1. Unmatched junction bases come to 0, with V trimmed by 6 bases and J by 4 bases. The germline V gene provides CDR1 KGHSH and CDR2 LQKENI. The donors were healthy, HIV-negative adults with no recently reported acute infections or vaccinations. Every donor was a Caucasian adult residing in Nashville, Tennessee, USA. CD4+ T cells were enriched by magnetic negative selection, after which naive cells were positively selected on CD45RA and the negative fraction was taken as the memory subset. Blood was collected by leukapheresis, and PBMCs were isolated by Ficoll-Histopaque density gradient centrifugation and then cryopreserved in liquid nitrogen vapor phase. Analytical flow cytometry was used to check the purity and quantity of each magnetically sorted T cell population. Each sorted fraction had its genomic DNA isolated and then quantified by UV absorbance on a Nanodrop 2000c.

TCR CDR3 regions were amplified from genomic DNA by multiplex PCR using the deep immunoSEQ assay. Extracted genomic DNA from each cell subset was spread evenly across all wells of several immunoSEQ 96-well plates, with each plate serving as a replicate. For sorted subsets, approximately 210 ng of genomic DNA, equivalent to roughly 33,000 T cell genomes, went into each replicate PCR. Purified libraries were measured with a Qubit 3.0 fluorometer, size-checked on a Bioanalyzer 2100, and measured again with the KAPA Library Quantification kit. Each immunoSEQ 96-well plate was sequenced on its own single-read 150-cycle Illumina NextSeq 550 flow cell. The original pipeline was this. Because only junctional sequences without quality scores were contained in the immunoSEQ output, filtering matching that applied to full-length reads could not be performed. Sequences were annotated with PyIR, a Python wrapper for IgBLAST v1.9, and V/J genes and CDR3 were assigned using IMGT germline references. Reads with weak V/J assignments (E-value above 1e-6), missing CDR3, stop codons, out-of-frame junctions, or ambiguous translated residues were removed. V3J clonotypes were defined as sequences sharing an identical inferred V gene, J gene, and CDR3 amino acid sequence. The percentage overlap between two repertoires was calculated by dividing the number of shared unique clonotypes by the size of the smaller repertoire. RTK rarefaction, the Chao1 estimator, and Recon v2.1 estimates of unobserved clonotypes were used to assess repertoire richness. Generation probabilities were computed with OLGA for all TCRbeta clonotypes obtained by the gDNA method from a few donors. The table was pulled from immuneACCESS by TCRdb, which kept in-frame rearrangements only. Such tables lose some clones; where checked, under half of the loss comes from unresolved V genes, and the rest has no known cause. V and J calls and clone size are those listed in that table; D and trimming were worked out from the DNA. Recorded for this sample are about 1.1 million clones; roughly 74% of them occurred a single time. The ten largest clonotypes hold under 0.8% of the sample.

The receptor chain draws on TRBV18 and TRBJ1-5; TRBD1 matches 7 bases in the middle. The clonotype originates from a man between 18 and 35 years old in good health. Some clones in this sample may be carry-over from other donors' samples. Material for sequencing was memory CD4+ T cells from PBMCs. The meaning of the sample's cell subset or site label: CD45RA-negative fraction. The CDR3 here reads CASSDRNQPQHF. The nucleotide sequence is TGTGCCAGCTCGGACAGGAATCAGCCCCAGCATTTT.